This is a list of T cell receptor beta chains from one sample in a study of blood T cell repertoires in COVID-19. TCRdb's copy holds only in-frame clones and misses some; the assay was immunoSEQ multiplex PCR. The table has under 200,000 clones, 70% to 90% seen once. Sequencing was carried out using peripheral blood. These receptors came from a man aged 55 to 70 with COVID-19, enrolled during active disease. CDR3s include the opening cysteine and the closing phenylalanine or tryptophan. Fields, in order: CDR3 protein, CDR3 DNA, J gene, clone size, V gene, D gene. The D gene is left open where the match is weak. Rows may omit the clone size; those that give it use once, few, many or a size class.

CDR3: CASSQPKGGGNTEAFF
DNA: TGTGCCAGCAGCCAACCCAAAGGAGGCGGCAACACTGAAGCTTTCTTT
J: TRBJ1-1
size: NA
V: TRBV3-1/TRBV3-2
D: NA

CDR3: CAIRAGIGTGSDTQYF
DNA: TGTGCCATCCGGGCGGGGATTGGGACAGGGTCAGATACGCAGTATTTT
J: TRBJ2-3
size: NA
V: TRBV10-3
D: TRBD1

CDR3: CASSPGAGNQPQHF
DNA: TGTGCCAGCTCACCAGGGGCGGGGAATCAGCCCCAGCATTTT
J: TRBJ1-5
size: NA
V: TRBV18
D: NA

CDR3: CASSLAQGGSTEAFF
DNA: TGTGCCAGCAGCTTGGCACAGGGAGGGAGCACTGAAGCTTTCTTT
J: TRBJ1-1
size: NA
V: TRBV11-2
D: NA

CDR3: CAISELQKNTEAFF
DNA: TGTGCCATCAGTGAGTTACAGAAGAACACTGAAGCTTTCTTT
J: TRBJ1-1
size: NA
V: TRBV10-3
D: NA

CDR3: CASSPKTATNEKLFF
DNA: TGTGCCAGCTCACCTAAGACAGCAACTAATGAAAAACTGTTTTTT
J: TRBJ1-4
size: NA
V: TRBV18
D: NA

CDR3: CASSSAGYGYTF
DNA: TGTGCCAGCAGTTCGGCAGGGTATGGCTACACCTTC
J: TRBJ1-2
size: NA
V: TRBV6-5
D: NA

CDR3: CASSGWDRVAREQYF
DNA: TGTGCCAGCAGCGGTTGGGACAGGGTGGCGCGGGAGCAGTACTTC
J: TRBJ2-7
size: NA
V: TRBV11-1
D: TRBD1

CDR3: CASSLAAGGRYEQYF
DNA: TGTGCCAGCAGCTTAGCCGCAGGGGGTCGGTACGAGCAGTACTTC
J: TRBJ2-7
size: NA
V: TRBV11-1
D: TRBD1

CDR3: CASSLPGQIYNEQFF
DNA: TGTGCCAGCAGTTTGCCGGGACAGATATACAATGAGCAGTTCTTC
J: TRBJ2-1
size: NA
V: TRBV27
D: TRBD1

CDR3: CASSERTSGGNNEQFF
DNA: TGCGCCAGCAGCGAACGGACTAGCGGGGGGAACAATGAGCAGTTCTTC
J: TRBJ2-1
size: once
V: TRBV5-1
D: TRBD2

CDR3: CASTEPGQGVDQPQHF
DNA: TGCGCCAGCACAGAACCAGGACAGGGCGTGGATCAGCCCCAGCATTTT
J: TRBJ1-5
size: NA
V: TRBV10-1
D: TRBD1

CDR3: CATSAAGNSPLHF
DNA: TGTGCCACCAGTGCCGCAGGTAATTCACCCCTCCACTTT
J: TRBJ1-6
size: NA
V: TRBV24-1
D: NA

CDR3: CASSLNLAGGQGGELFF
DNA: TGTGCCAGCAGCTTGAATCTGGCGGGAGGGCAAGGCGGGGAGCTGTTTTTT
J: TRBJ2-2
size: once
V: TRBV5-4
D: TRBD2

CDR3: CASSHTIATNEKLFF
DNA: TGCGCCAGCAGCCATACTATCGCAACTAATGAAAAACTGTTTTTT
J: TRBJ1-4
size: NA
V: TRBV4-1
D: NA

CDR3: CASSQDRGVGSPLHF
DNA: TGCGCCAGCAGCCAAGACAGGGGGGTAGGTTCACCCCTCCACTTT
J: TRBJ1-6
size: NA
V: TRBV4-3
D: TRBD1

CDR3: CASSLIAEETQYF
DNA: TGTGCCAGCAGCTTAATAGCGGAAGAGACCCAGTACTTC
J: TRBJ2-5
size: NA
V: TRBV7-9
D: NA

CDR3: CASSGQLRGASNTGELFF
DNA: TGTGCCAGCTCAGGGCAACTCAGGGGGGCTTCGAACACCGGGGAGCTGTTTTTT
J: TRBJ2-2
size: NA
V: TRBV18
D: NA

CDR3: CASSPPLAGGQYEQYF
DNA: TGTGCCAGCTCACCCCCACTAGCGGGAGGCCAGTACGAGCAGTACTTC
J: TRBJ2-7
size: NA
V: TRBV18
D: TRBD2

CDR3: CASSSGGRGYTF
DNA: TGTGCCAGCAGCTCAGGGGGCCGGGGCTACACCTTC
J: TRBJ1-2
size: once
V: TRBV27
D: TRBD1

CDR3: CASSYLAGDWEETQYF
DNA: TGTGCCAGCAGTTACTTAGCGGGAGATTGGGAGGAGACCCAGTACTTC
J: TRBJ2-5
size: NA
V: TRBV6-2/TRBV6-3
D: TRBD2

CDR3: CASSPPGRSSYNEQFF
DNA: TGTGCCAGCTCACCACCTGGGAGGAGCTCCTACAATGAGCAGTTCTTC
J: TRBJ2-1
size: NA
V: TRBV18
D: NA

CDR3: CASSQEGLNNEQFF
DNA: TGTGCCAGCAGCCAAGAGGGACTGAACAATGAGCAGTTCTTC
J: TRBJ2-1
size: NA
V: TRBV4-2
D: NA

CDR3: CASSDRQGRGSGELFF
DNA: TGTGCCAGCAGTGATCGGCAGGGGAGAGGGTCCGGGGAGCTGTTTTTT
J: TRBJ2-2
size: NA
V: TRBV6-1
D: NA

CDR3: CASSLGSLRLIGYTF
DNA: TGTGCCAGCAGCTTAGGTTCGCTGAGATTGATCGGCTACACCTTC
J: TRBJ1-2
size: NA
V: TRBV11-2
D: NA

CDR3: CASTKQGGLSGNTIYF
DNA: TGTGCCAGTACCAAACAGGGAGGGCTCTCTGGAAACACCATATATTTT
J: TRBJ1-3
size: NA
V: TRBV19
D: NA

CDR3: CASSRTTPTGTSGYNEQFF
DNA: TGTGCCAGCAGCCGAACTACGCCGACCGGGACTAGCGGTTACAATGAGCAGTTCTTC
J: TRBJ2-1
size: NA
V: TRBV7-6
D: TRBD2

CDR3: CASSQSAGIYGYTF
DNA: TGTGCCAGCAGCCAATCGGCCGGGATTTATGGCTACACCTTC
J: TRBJ1-2
size: few
V: TRBV14
D: NA

CDR3: CASSQGSGGYTEAFF
DNA: TGTGCCAGCAGCCAGGGTTCAGGGGGCTACACTGAAGCTTTCTTT
J: TRBJ1-1
size: NA
V: TRBV3-1/TRBV3-2
D: TRBD1

CDR3: CASSSGEYQPQHF
DNA: TGTGCCAGTAGTAGCGGGGAATATCAGCCCCAGCATTTT
J: TRBJ1-5
size: NA
V: TRBV19
D: NA

CDR3: CAITGTAMNTGELFF
DNA: TGTGCCATTACCGGGACAGCTATGAACACCGGGGAGCTGTTTTTT
J: TRBJ2-2
size: NA
V: TRBV19
D: TRBD1

CDR3: CASSPRGGMNTEAFF
DNA: TGTGCCAGCAGCCCTCGTGGGGGGATGAACACTGAAGCTTTCTTT
J: TRBJ1-1
size: NA
V: TRBV7-9
D: NA

CDR3: CASSPTGTGNQPQHF
DNA: TGTGCCAGCAGCCCCACAGGGACGGGCAATCAGCCCCAGCATTTT
J: TRBJ1-5
size: NA
V: TRBV6-5
D: NA

CDR3: CASSYAGAPAETQYF
DNA: TGTGCCAGCAGTTACGCTGGGGCTCCTGCAGAGACCCAGTACTTC
J: TRBJ2-5
size: NA
V: TRBV6-2/TRBV6-3
D: NA

CDR3: CASSPGRDRAGYTF
DNA: TGTGCCAGCAGCCCGGGCCGTGACAGGGCGGGCTACACCTTC
J: TRBJ1-2
size: NA
V: TRBV7-2
D: TRBD1

CDR3: CASSQDGDYEELFF
DNA: TGTGCCAGCAGCCAAGATGGCGACTATGAGGAGCTGTTTTTT
J: TRBJ2-2
size: NA
V: TRBV4-2
D: NA

CDR3: CASSESGQGNEKLFF
DNA: TGTGCCAGCAGTGAATCGGGACAGGGTAATGAAAAACTGTTTTTT
J: TRBJ1-4
size: NA
V: TRBV25-1
D: TRBD1

CDR3: CASNLMSGEQYF
DNA: TGTGCCAGCAACCTTATGAGCGGCGAGCAGTACTTC
J: TRBJ2-7
size: few
V: TRBV5-4
D: NA

CDR3: CASSLGRGPRVAGTDTQYF
DNA: TGTGCCAGCAGTTTGGGCAGGGGGCCCCGGGTAGCTGGCACAGATACGCAGTATTTT
J: TRBJ2-3
size: NA
V: TRBV28
D: TRBD1

CDR3: CASSPSGGVETQYF
DNA: TGTGCTAGCAGCCCTAGCGGGGGGGTTGAGACCCAGTACTTC
J: TRBJ2-5
size: NA
V: TRBV7-7
D: TRBD2

CDR3: CASSLKGGGLDTQYF
DNA: TGTGCCAGCAGCTTAAAGGGCGGGGGCTTAGATACGCAGTATTTT
J: TRBJ2-3
size: NA
V: TRBV7-3
D: NA